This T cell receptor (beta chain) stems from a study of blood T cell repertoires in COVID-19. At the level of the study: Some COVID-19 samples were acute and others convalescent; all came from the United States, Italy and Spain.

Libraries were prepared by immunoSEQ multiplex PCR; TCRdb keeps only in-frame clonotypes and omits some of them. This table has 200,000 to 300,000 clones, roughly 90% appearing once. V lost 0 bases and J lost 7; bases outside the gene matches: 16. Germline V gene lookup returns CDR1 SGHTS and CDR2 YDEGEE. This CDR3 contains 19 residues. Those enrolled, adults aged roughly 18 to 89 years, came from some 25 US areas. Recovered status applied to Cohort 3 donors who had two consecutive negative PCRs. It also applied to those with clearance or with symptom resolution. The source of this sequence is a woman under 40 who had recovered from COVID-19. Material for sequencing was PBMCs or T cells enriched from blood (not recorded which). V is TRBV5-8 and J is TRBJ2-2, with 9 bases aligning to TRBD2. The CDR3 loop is CASSLVRPGIAGEVGELFF. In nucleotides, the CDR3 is TGTGCCAGCAGCTTGGTACGGCCGGGAATAGCGGGAGAAGTCGGGGAGCTGTTTTTT.